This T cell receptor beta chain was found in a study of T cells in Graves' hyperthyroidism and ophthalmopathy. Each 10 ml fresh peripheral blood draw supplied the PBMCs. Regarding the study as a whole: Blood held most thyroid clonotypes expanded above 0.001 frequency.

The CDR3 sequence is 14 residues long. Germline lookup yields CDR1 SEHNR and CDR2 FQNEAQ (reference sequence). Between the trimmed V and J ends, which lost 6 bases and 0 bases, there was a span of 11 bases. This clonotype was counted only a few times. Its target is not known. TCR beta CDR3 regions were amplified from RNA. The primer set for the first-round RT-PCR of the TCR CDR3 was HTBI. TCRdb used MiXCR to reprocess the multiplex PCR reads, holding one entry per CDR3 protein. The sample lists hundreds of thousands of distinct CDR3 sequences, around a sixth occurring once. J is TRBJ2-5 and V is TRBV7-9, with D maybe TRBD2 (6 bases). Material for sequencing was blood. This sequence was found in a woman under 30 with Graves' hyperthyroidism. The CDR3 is CASRRGPHQETQYF. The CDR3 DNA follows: TGTGCCAGCAGGCGGGGCCCCCACCAAGAGACCCAGTACTTC.